The 3 T cell receptor delta chains listed next were all sequenced from one sample in a study of γδ T cells in repeated Plasmodium falciparum infection. Vgamma9/Vdelta2+ and Vdelta2-negative gammadelta T cells were flow-sorted from PBMC for bulk sequencing. TCRdb reanalyzed the multiplex PCR reads using CATT. Found here are 90,000 to 95,000 delta-chain clones, roughly 0.98% of them singletons; the top ten hold over 8.5%. The sample consisted of gamma-delta T cells from blood. These TCRs come from a pool of human donors (malaria-infected and uninfected, not separated).

This clone has a handful of counts. The protein recorded in TCRdb matches a much larger clone and deviates from this DNA's translation at residue 3, suggesting a read error; the protein here is obtained by translating the DNA. The chain carries TRDV1 and TRDJ1; TRDD3 matches 10 bases. Since TCRdb gives no J gene, matching the DNA to germline was used here to assign it. The V gene's germline CDR1 is TSWWSYY and CDR2 QGS. This CDR3 is 18 amino acids long. CDR3 DNA sequence: TGTGCTTTTGGGGAAGGCCTTGTTGGGGGATACATGACCGATAAACTCATCTTT. Protein: CAFGEGLVGGYMTDKLIF.

To note about this clone: The translation of this DNA and the TCRdb protein of a much larger clone differ at residue 13, probably owing to a read error; the protein shown here is translated from the DNA. The chain uses TRDV1 and TRDJ1; D is ambiguous. The CDR3 length is 19 residues. The ends were cut back, 2 bases at V and 1 base at J, with 23 bases in the middle. The germline gives CDR1 TSWWSYY, CDR2 QGS. CDR3: CALGEKEGRLNSCTDKLIF. CDR3 DNA: TGTGCTCTTGGGGAAAAAGAGGGGCGTCTAAACTCTTGCACCGATAAACTCATCTTT.

Points on this clone: A read error is likely here: a far larger clone is one base away. Distinct nucleotide sequences in the sample also encode this CDR3. The J gene has no call, while the V gene is TRDV1; TRDD3, the D gene given by the table, was not confirmed from the DNA. Germline V gene lookup returns CDR1 TSWWSYY and CDR2 QGS. This CDR3 has 19 residues. CDR3 coding DNA: TGTGCTCTTGGGGAACCCACCTCCGGGAGGGGATACTACACCGATAAGCTCATCTTT. It specifies CALGEPTSGRGYYTDKLIF.